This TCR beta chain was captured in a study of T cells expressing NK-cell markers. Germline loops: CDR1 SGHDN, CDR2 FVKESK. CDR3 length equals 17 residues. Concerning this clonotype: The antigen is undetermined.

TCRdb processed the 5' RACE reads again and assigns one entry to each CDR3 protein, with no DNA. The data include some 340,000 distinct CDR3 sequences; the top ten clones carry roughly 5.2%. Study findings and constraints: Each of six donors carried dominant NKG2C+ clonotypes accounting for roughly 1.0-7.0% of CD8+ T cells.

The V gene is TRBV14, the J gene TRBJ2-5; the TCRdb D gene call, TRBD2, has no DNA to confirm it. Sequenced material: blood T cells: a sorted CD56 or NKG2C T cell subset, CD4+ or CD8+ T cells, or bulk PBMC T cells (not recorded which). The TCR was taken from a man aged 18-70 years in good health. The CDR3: CASSQDSGLAGEETQYF.